This T cell receptor (beta chain) was sequenced for a study of blood T cell repertoires in COVID-19. Study at large: Acute and convalescent COVID-19 specimens originated in the United States, Italy and Spain.

V was shortened by 6 bases and J by 5 bases, with 20 bases between the two germline ends. The CDR3 runs to 16 residues. Germline V gene lookup returns CDR1 KGHSH and CDR2 LQKENI. As originally analysed: Nucleated cell number was recorded as an estimate derived from reference gene primer amplification. The assay was immunoSEQ multiplex PCR, and TCRdb's table has in-frame clones only and misses some. V and J calls and clone size are those listed in that table; D and trimming were worked out from the DNA. Counted here are fewer than 300,000 clones, approximately 90% occurring once; the ten biggest clones make up roughly 6%. The Seattle patients joined while their infection was active and were tracked longitudinally afterward.

What was sequenced was peripheral blood. The chain uses TRBV18 and TRBJ2-1; D might be TRBD2 (5 bases). This clonotype originated in a woman aged 45-65 years with COVID-19, enrolled during active disease. The CDR3 bases are TGTGCCAGCTCTTCCGGCGTCGTGAGGGTCGACAATGAGCAGTTCTTC. Translating gives CASSSGVVRVDNEQFF. Full variable domain (remainder filled in from reference TRBV18 and TRBJ2-1): NAGVMQNPRHLVRRRGQEARLRCSPMKGHSHVYWYRQLPEEGLKFMVYLQKENIIDESGMPKERFSAEFPKEGPSILRIQQVVRGDSAAYFCASSSGVVRVDNEQFFGPGTRLTVL.